The present entry profiles one T cell receptor (beta chain) with its context. As yet, its antigen is unknown. The data were taken from a study of T-cell memory formation after mild COVID-19. Broader study findings: CD4+ bias marked clones expanding day 15 to 37, unlike balanced contracting clones.

One entry per CDR3 protein results from TCRdb running MiXCR on the 5' RACE reads. The data show under 150,000 distinct CDR3 sequences, approximately 16% seen once. The CDR3 spans 15 residues. The germline CDR1 and CDR2 sequences are MNHEY and SMNVEV (reference sequence). V lost 6 bases, J lost 6 bases, and 11 bases stayed unmatched. This receptor was taken from an adult woman who had mild COVID-19 (a few samples of this study predate the infection). Cell type and time point are not known. The rearrangement joins TRBV27 to TRBJ1-5; 7 nucleotides align to TRBD1. The material sequenced was PBMCs or a T cell subset sorted from them (not recorded which). CDR3 in amino acids: CASSPQRGLSQPQHF. Here the CDR3 DNA reads TGTGCCAGCAGCCCTCAGAGGGGGCTGAGTCAGCCCCAGCATTTT.